This T cell receptor beta chain was sequenced for a study of cytomegalovirus exposure and HLA in healthy donors. Researchers ran the PCR with 60 Vbeta and 13 Jbeta primers. Repertoires were generated with immunoSEQ multiplex PCR, while TCRdb's copy carries only in-frame clones and drops some. The clone table shows about 77,000 clones, with the ten largest holding roughly an eighth. What was sequenced was PBMCs. This receptor was identified in a man aged 45-65 years in good health and CMV-seropositive.

The CDR3 loop is CASLEGWAEAFF. In DNA form, the CDR3 reads TGTGCCAGCCTGGAGGGTTGGGCTGAAGCTTTCTTT. This chain joins TRBV6-1 and TRBJ1-1; D is unresolved. The germline V gene has CDR1 MNHNS and CDR2 SASEGT. V gave up 8 bases and J gave up 6 bases, with 13 bases separating them. This CDR3 comprises 12 residues.